The rows below give T cell receptor beta chains drawn from one sample of a study of T-cell reconstitution after alpha-beta-depleted transplantation in children. TCRdb used MiXCR to reprocess the PCR reads, holding one entry per CDR3 protein. The sample records 450,000 to 600,000 distinct CDR3 sequences, roughly a tenth being singletons. The specimen was PBMCs, collected before TCRalphabeta/CD19-depleted stem cell transplant. The source of these receptors is a child aged 2-15 years with inherited bone marrow failure, due to receive a stem cell transplant. The CDR3 runs from the conserved cysteine through the conserved F or W. Fields, in order: D gene, J gene, clone size, V gene, CDR3 DNA, CDR3 protein. D genes are given only for firm matches. Rows may omit the clone size; those that give it use once, few, many or a size class.

TRBD1 TRBJ2-2 many TRBV6-1 TGTGCCAGCATCTCACCGGGACAGATGTTTGGGGAGCTGTTTTTT CASISPGQMFGELFF
. TRBJ2-6 . TRBV5-1 TGCGCCAGCAGCCCTAGTGGAGGGACCTCTGGGGCCAACGTCCTGACTTTC CASSPSGGTSGANVLTF
TRBD2 TRBJ2-3 many TRBV7-6 TGTGCCAGCAGCTCAAGTAGCGGGAGGGAATTTACAGATACGCAGTATTTT CASSSSSGREFTDTQYF
TRBD2 TRBJ2-2 many TRBV5-1 TGCGCCAGCGGCCCGACTAGCCGGTTGTTTTCCGGGGAGCTGTTTTTT CASGPTSRLFSGELFF
TRBD2 TRBJ2-7 many TRBV4-3 TGCGCCAGCAGCCAAGGGCTAGCGGACAACTACGAGCAGTACTTC CASSQGLADNYEQYF
. TRBJ2-7 many TRBV9 TGTGCCAGCAGCGTAGAGGGTTACGAGCAGTACTTC CASSVEGYEQYF
. TRBJ1-2 many TRBV10-3 TGTGCCATCCGTCAGGCAGGCAATACGTTTTATGGCTACACCTTC CAIRQAGNTFYGYTF
TRBD2 TRBJ2-7 . TRBV15 TGTGCCACCAGCAGAGATCTGAGCGGGAGGTCCTACGAGCAGTACTTC CATSRDLSGRSYEQYF
. TRBJ2-1 many TRBV12-3/TRBV12-4 TGTGCCAGCAGTTTATTCGGCGGGGCCAAGAATGAGCAGTTCTTC CASSLFGGAKNEQFF
. TRBJ2-2 many TRBV4-1 TGCGCCAGCAGCCAAGACGGGCCGGCCTACCTAGACTCATTAGACACCGGGGAGCTGTTTTTT CASSQDGPAYLDSLDTGELFF
. TRBJ2-7 many TRBV5-1 TGCGCCAGCAGCTTCGGTTCCTCGGGCCCTTACGAGCAGTACTTC CASSFGSSGPYEQYF
TRBD2 TRBJ2-2 many TRBV7-2 TGTGCCAGCAGCTTAGGGCTAGCGGTGAACACCGGGGAGCTGTTTTTT CASSLGLAVNTGELFF
. TRBJ1-1 many TRBV5-4 TGTGCCAGCAGCTTGAGACAGTTTGACCCTGAAGCTTTCTTT CASSLRQFDPEAFF
. TRBJ1-5 . TRBV6-5 TGTGCCAGCAGTTACGTGTTCCAGCACCAGCATTTT CASSYVFQHQHF
TRBD1 TRBJ2-1 many TRBV5-1 TGCGCCAGCAGCCAACAGGGGCACCTCTACAATGAGCAGTTCTTC CASSQQGHLYNEQFF
. TRBJ2-7 many TRBV27 TGTGCCAGCAGTTTATTCCCCTTTGTGTACGAGCAGTACTTC CASSLFPFVYEQYF
. TRBJ2-1 . TRBV12-3/TRBV12-4 TGTGCCAGCAGTGCGGGACGGCGGGCCAATGAGCAGTTCTTC CASSAGRRANEQFF
. TRBJ2-7 many TRBV6-2/TRBV6-3 TGTGCCAGCACTCGTCCAGGCACAACCTACGAGCAGTACTTC CASTRPGTTYEQYF
. TRBJ2-1 many TRBV15 TGTGCCACCAGCCCCCGGGGGAATGAGCAGTTCTTC CATSPRGNEQFF
. TRBJ1-2 . TRBV5-6 TGTGCCAGCAGCTTGGCAGAGGACCTAAGCTATAGCTACACCTTC CASSLAEDLSYSYTF
TRBD1 TRBJ2-7 many TRBV20-1 TGCAGTGCAGGAGGGACAGGGGACCGATCCTCCTACGAGCAGTACTTC CSAGGTGDRSSYEQYF
TRBD1 TRBJ1-3 few TRBV10-3 TGTGCCATCACCCCCCAGGGGGCGTCTGGAAACACCATATATTTT CAITPQGASGNTIYF
. TRBJ2-7 many TRBV15 TGTGCCACGGCCAGGGACTCCCCTCGACGCGAGCAGTACTTC CATARDSPRREQYF
. TRBJ1-5 few TRBV2 TGTGCCAGCAGTGAAAACGGGGCAAGTCAGCCCCAGCATTTT CASSENGASQPQHF
. TRBJ1-1 few TRBV18 TGTGCCAGCTCACAAGACAGCACTGAAGCTTTCTTT CASSQDSTEAFF
. TRBJ2-1 many TRBV4-3 TGCGCCAGCAGCCAAGATCAGGTCCGAGGCGATGAGCAGTTCTTC CASSQDQVRGDEQFF
TRBD2 TRBJ2-2 many TRBV10-3 TGTGCCATCGGTCGGATAGCGGGAGGGGCCGGGGAGCTGTTTTTT CAIGRIAGGAGELFF
TRBD1 TRBJ2-7 few TRBV11-2 TGTGCCAGCAGCCTTCCACGGACAGGTCCTGCCCCATACGAGCAGTACTTC CASSLPRTGPAPYEQYF
TRBD2 TRBJ2-2 many TRBV20-1 TGCAGTGCTAGGTCCAGCGGGGGGAACACCGGGGAGCTGTTTTTT CSARSSGGNTGELFF
. TRBJ1-2 many TRBV6-5 TGTGCCAGCAGTCGGGGTGCTGGCTACACCTTC CASSRGAGYTF
. TRBJ2-3 many TRBV20-1 TGCAGTGCTAGATATTTAGAGAGAACGGGGAATGGAGTGGGGACAGATACGCAGTATTTT CSARYLERTGNGVGTDTQYF
TRBD2 TRBJ2-1 many TRBV7-2 TGTGCCAGCAGCTTAGGAGGGGCGGGAGCGTCCTACAATGAGCAGTTCTTC CASSLGGAGASYNEQFF
. TRBJ1-2 many TRBV10-2 TGCGCCAGCAGCTTTTCCCCGGGGAACTATGGCTACACCTTC CASSFSPGNYGYTF
TRBD1 TRBJ2-7 . TRBV27 TGTGCCAGCAGTCTCCGGGACAGTGCTTACGAGCAGTACTTC CASSLRDSAYEQYF
. TRBJ2-7 many TRBV28 TGTGCCAGCACCCTAAAACGGGGACGAGTGGACGAGCAGTACTTC CASTLKRGRVDEQYF
TRBD1 TRBJ2-1 many TRBV12-3/TRBV12-4 TGTGCCAGCAGTCGGACAGAAGGGGGCCCCTACAATGAGCAGTTCTTC CASSRTEGGPYNEQFF
. TRBJ2-1 many TRBV6-2/TRBV6-3 TGTGCCAGCAGCCGGGGCCACATCGCCTCCTACAATGAGCAGTTCTTC CASSRGHIASYNEQFF
TRBD1 TRBJ1-2 many TRBV30 TGTGCCTGGATAGATGGACAGGGGGTAGACGGCTACACCTTC CAWIDGQGVDGYTF
. TRBJ1-1 many TRBV6-2/TRBV6-3 TGTGCCAGCAGTTACTCGAAGGAGGGCGGTGGCACTGAAGCTTTCTTT CASSYSKEGGGTEAFF
TRBD2 TRBJ2-5 many TRBV15 TGTGCCACCAGCAGTCCGGGACTAGCAACGCAGACCCAGTACTTC CATSSPGLATQTQYF
. TRBJ2-3 many TRBV20-1 TGCAGTGCTAGAGTAGTCACCTCCACAGATACGCAGTATTTT CSARVVTSTDTQYF
TRBD2 TRBJ2-7 few TRBV7-2 TGTGCCAGCAGCTTAGTGGTGTCTAGCGGGAGCTCCTACGAGCAGTACTTC CASSLVVSSGSSYEQYF
. TRBJ2-7 few TRBV29-1 TGCAGCGTTGGACGGGAGATCTACGAGCAGTACTTC CSVGREIYEQYF
TRBD2 TRBJ2-3 many TRBV6-2/TRBV6-3 TGTGCCAGCAGGACCCCGTTTAGCGGGCGCACAGATACGCAGTATTTT CASRTPFSGRTDTQYF
. TRBJ1-1 many TRBV24-1 TGTGCCACCAGGGACAGCACTGAAGCTTTCTTT CATRDSTEAFF
TRBD1 TRBJ2-5 . TRBV19 TGTGCCAGTAGTATAGGTGGACAGGGGCTCCAAGAGACCCAGTACTTC CASSIGGQGLQETQYF
TRBD2 TRBJ2-1 many TRBV11-2 TGTGCCAGCAGCTCCAGGACTAGCGGGCTCTACAATGAGCAGTTCTTC CASSSRTSGLYNEQFF
TRBD2 TRBJ2-7 few TRBV5-1 TGCGCCAGCAGCTCCACCACTGGGGCTAGCGGAGTCCTTCGTTCTATCTACGAGCAGTACTTC CASSSTTGASGVLRSIYEQYF
. TRBJ2-5 . TRBV21-1 TGTGCCAGCAGCACTTCTACAGGGGTTGAGGAGACCCAGTACTTC CASSTSTGVEETQYF
. TRBJ1-4 many TRBV27 TGTGCCAGCAGTTATGTGGTACGGATAGCGAAAAAACTGTTTTTT CASSYVVRIAKKLFF
. TRBJ1-1 many TRBV29-1 TGCAGCGCTCGGGGGAGCGGCTTAATGAACACTGAAGCTTTCTTT CSARGSGLMNTEAFF
. TRBJ2-3 many TRBV2 TGTGCCAGCACCACTAGCTTTAGCACAGATACGCAGTATTTT CASTTSFSTDTQYF
TRBD1 TRBJ1-2 many TRBV28 TGTGCCAGCAGTCCCCCGGACAGGACAGTCTATGGCTACACCTTC CASSPPDRTVYGYTF
. TRBJ1-5 many TRBV24-1 TGTGCCACCAATGGGGGAAGCAATCAGCCCCAGCATTTT CATNGGSNQPQHF
. TRBJ2-1 many TRBV7-2 TGTGCCAGCAGTTTGATACCCAATGAGCAGTTCTTC CASSLIPNEQFF